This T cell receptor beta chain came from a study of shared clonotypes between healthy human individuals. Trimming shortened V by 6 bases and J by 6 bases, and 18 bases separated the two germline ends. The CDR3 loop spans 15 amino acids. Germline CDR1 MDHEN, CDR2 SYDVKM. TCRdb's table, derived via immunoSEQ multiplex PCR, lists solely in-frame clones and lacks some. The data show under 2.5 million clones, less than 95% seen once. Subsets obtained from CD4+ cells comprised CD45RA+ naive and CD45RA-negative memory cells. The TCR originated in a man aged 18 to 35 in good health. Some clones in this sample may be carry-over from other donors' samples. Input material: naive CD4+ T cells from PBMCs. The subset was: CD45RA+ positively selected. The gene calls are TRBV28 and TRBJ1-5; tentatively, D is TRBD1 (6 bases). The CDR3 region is CASSTRIEGVQPQHF. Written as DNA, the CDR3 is TGTGCCAGCAGCACACGCATCGAGGGGGTTCAGCCCCAGCATTTT.